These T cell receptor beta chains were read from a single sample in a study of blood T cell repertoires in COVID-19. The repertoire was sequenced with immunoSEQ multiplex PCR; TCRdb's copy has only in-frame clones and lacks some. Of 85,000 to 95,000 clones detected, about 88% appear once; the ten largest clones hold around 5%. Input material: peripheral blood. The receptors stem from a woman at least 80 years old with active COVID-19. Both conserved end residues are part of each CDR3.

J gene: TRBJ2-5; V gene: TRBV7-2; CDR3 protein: CASSLGLNRETQYF
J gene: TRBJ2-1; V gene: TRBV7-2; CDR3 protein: CASSLWAGSEQFF
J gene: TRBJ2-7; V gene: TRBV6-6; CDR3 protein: CASSYGTSGSRYEQYF
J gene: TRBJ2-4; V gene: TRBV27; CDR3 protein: CASSSGARGKNIQYF
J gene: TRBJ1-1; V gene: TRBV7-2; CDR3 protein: CASSNRDRVYKAFF
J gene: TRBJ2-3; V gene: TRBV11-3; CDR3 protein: CASSPGGGDTQYF
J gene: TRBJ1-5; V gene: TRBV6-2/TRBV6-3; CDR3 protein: CASSYDRERGYSNQPQHF
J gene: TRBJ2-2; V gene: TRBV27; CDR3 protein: CASSLYELGELFF
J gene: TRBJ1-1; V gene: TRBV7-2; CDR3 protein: CASSLLQGPEAFF
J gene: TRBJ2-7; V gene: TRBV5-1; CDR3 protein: CASSSLRGAVNEQYF
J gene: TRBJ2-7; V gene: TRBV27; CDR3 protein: CASSSSYYEQYF
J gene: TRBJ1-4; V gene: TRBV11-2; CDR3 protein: CASSQRTGPGGKLFF
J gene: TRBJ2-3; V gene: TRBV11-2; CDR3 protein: CASSLAGTDTQYF
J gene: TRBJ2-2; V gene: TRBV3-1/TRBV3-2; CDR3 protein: CACRLAGDTGELFF
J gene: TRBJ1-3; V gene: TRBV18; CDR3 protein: CASCDSGGNTIYF
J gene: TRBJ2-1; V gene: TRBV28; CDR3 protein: CGTVRTSGVYNEQFF
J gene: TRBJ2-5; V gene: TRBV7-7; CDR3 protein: CASSSSGTGETQYF
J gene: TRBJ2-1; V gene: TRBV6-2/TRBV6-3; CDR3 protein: CASSYSLLAGGVDEQFF
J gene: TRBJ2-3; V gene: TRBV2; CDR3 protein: CASSDLVPDTQYF
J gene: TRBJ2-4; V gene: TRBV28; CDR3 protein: CASRPGGVEKNIQYF
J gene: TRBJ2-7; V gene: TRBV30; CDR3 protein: CAWSAGSSGEAYEQYF
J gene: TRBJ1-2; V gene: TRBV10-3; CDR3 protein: CAISEIQGAGYGYTF
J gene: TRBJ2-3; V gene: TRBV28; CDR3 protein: CASSSSRRTSGRRDTQYF
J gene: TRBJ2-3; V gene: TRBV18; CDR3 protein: CASSRTGQGTNTQYF
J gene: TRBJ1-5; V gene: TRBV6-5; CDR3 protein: CASSSGGFLNQPQHF
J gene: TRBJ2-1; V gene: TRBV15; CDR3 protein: CATSRASWGEQFF
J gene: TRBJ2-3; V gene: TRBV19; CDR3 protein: CASSPTGGRRTDTQYF
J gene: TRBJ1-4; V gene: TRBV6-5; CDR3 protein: CASTPIGTVNEKLFF
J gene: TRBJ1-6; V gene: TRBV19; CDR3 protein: CASSSTGQGGSPLHF
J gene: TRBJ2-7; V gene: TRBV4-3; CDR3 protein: CASSLKSLGGYEQYF
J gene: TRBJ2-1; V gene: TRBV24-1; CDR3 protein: CATSDGQARLAHGEQFF
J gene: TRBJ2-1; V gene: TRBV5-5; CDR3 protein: CASSLVGSGSLSFNEQFF
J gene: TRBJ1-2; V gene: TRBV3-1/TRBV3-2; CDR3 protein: CASSLQGPYGYTF
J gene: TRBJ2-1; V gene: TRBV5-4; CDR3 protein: CASIRGTGRPNEQFF
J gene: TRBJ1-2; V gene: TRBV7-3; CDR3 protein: CASSFPTREYGYTF
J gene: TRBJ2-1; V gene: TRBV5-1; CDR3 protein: CASSPRGLAGVSEQFF